This TCR beta chain is drawn from a study of T cell responses to AZD1222 COVID-19 vaccine (dated by TCRdb to 2020 to 2022). Study-level background: A total of 230 or so trial participants underwent TCR sequencing, of whom 200 to 220 received two doses of AZD1222 and about 25 received two doses of the MenACWY control vaccine. Trial participants were enrolled by age into 18-55, 56-69 and 70-plus year subgroups, with around 150, 28 and 57 TCR-sequenced participants respectively.

The CDR3 regions of human TCRbeta chains were analyzed by immunosequencing. For the original study's pipeline: TCRs in the repertoires were compared against a reference library of SARS-CoV-2-specific TCRs that had been generated with the MIRA antigen-specificity platform. Breadth was defined as the fraction of unique TCRs that were SARS-CoV-2-associated, and depth was defined as the fraction of total T cells that were SARS-CoV-2-associated. Each spike-specific TCR was assigned to its reactive spike region and to a CD4 or CD8 class using the MIRA data. Log10-transformed breadth and depth values were compared by one-way ANOVA with Sidak's multiple comparisons tests. TCRdb mirrors the immuneACCESS table, restricted to in-frame sequences. Some clones are absent from its copies; in checked studies, under half trace to an unresolved V gene, and the reason for the others is unknown. V and J calls and clone size are as listed in that table; D and trimming were resolved from the DNA. In all, the sample holds about 97,000 clones, and around 87% of those were seen once. The ten largest account for roughly 10% of the sample.

Inclusive of the bounding cysteine and phenylalanine, the CDR3 is 13 residues long. The sequence is cut down to CDR3 DNA, 39 bases in frame from base 1. CDR1 is given as SGHRS and CDR2 as YFSETQ, both from the germline V gene. V loses 4 bases of germline sequence and J loses 3 bases, and the interval between the two ends is 7 bases. Worth noting for this clone: It has no known antigen specificity. Base quality data are lacking; no much larger clone is found one base away.

The time point label of this sample denotes: about 28 days (+/-7) after the second vaccine dose. Because spike-specific TCR depth and breadth did not differ between the two schedules, AZD1222 recipients who got a second dose at roughly 4 weeks were pooled with those who got a second dose at roughly 12 weeks. Vaccinee samples came from UK trials COV001 and COV002, including a single-blind randomized controlled phase 2/3 trial of AZD1222 (ChAdOx1 nCoV-19) in healthy adults. For TCRbeta chain sequencing, PBMC samples were collected from trial participants at day 0 and at day 28 after the second dose. Study-wide conclusions, independent of this receptor: After two AZD1222 doses, spike-specific TCR breadth and depth were significantly higher than at day 0 and than in MenACWY recipients. CD4 TCRs associated with the vaccine covered the entire spike protein, and the dominant responses were in regions 160-218 and 743-854. Participants were mostly white British and included more females than males, and it was suggested by the authors that clonal diversity may have been underestimated. Reportedly, almost half of the unique spike-specific TCRs recognized epitopes lying outside the regions that are mutated in the B.1.351 and B.1.1.7 variants. Because no day 14 peak-response samples were available, repertoires were characterized only after the peak T cell response. Conclusions about previously exposed vaccinees are limited because only six or seven AZD1222 recipients were SARS-CoV-2 seropositive at baseline. The 56-69-year group was small, and its depth increase did not reach significance, likely because of low power.

The chain is encoded by TRBV5-1 joined to TRBJ2-2; the D gene is perhaps TRBD1, from 5 matching bases. The origin of this receptor is an adult who received the AZD1222 COVID-19 vaccine. The sample consisted of peripheral blood, taken 28 days after the second AZD1222 dose. The CDR3 has the sequence CASSPQDTGELFF. The DNA is TGCGCCAGCAGCCCACAGGACACCGGGGAGCTGTTTTTT.